These 15 T cell receptor beta chains originate from one sample sequenced in a study of blood T cell repertoires in COVID-19. TCRdb's copy holds only in-frame clones and misses some; the assay was immunoSEQ multiplex PCR. The sample holds a few hundred thousand clones, around nine tenths seen once. The sequencing input was peripheral blood. These receptors all stem from a woman in her 30s with COVID-19, enrolled during active disease.

J is TRBJ1-5 and V is TRBV19; TRBD1 matches at 9 bases. CDR3 length: 15 residues. The germline V gene has CDR1 LNHDA and CDR2 SQIVND (reference sequence). The J segment lost 4 bases and the V segment lost 5 bases, leaving 6 bases of the junction unmatched. Here the CDR3 reads CASSPQGQGNQPQHF. DNA for the CDR3: TGTGCCAGTAGTCCTCAGGGACAGGGTAATCAGCCCCAGCATTTT.

The genes are TRBV3-1 (or the pseudogene TRBV3-2) and TRBJ1-5, with D possibly being TRBD1 (6 bases). Trimming left V 4 bases short and J 7 bases short, with 23 bases between. This CDR3 region has 17 residues. Germline CDR1 is LGHDT and CDR2 is YNNKEL (reference sequence). CDR3 nucleotide sequence: TGTGCCAGCAGCCCCCAGGGTGGGACATCCAAACCCCAGCCCCAGCATTTT. Translating it yields CASSPQGGTSKPQPQHF.

V gene TRBV30 combines with J gene TRBJ2-2; 7 nucleotides agree with TRBD1. This CDR3 has 13 residues. V lost 4 bases and J lost 7; bases outside the gene matches: 6. The germline V gene has CDR1 GTSNPN and CDR2 SVGIG (reference sequence). The CDR3 nucleotides read TGTGCCTGGAAGGGGGCGCGAGGCGGGGAGCTGTTTTTT. Protein sequence: CAWKGARGGELFF.

The gene calls are TRBV4-2 and TRBJ2-7; the match to TRBD2 covers 7 bases. The CDR3 is made up of 14 amino acids. The germline gives CDR1 LGHNA, CDR2 YNFKEQ. The V and J ends lost 0 bases and 4 bases, in that order; junction bases with no gene match: 3. CDR3: CASSQEWGLYEQYF. The CDR3 nucleotides are TGTGCCAGCAGCCAAGAGTGGGGACTATACGAGCAGTACTTC.

The chain links TRBV30 to TRBJ2-3, with TRBD1 identical over 9 bases. Germline CDR1 and CDR2: GTSNPN and SVGIG (reference sequence). V gave up 3 bases and J gave up 3 bases; unmatched junction bases: 7. The CDR3 is 15 residues long. CDR3 loop: CAWSAGTGFTDTQYF. The CDR3 DNA is TGTGCCTGGAGCGCCGGGACAGGGTTTACAGATACGCAGTATTTT.

The genes are TRBV6-6 and TRBJ2-3; the match to TRBD1 covers 8 bases. CDR1 is MNHNY, CDR2 SVGAGI, per germline (reference sequence). This CDR3 is 14 amino acids long. V was clipped by 5 bases and J by 7 bases; unmatched bases: 8. The CDR3 sequence: CASSHGQGGNTQYF. CDR3 coding DNA: TGTGCCAGCAGTCATGGACAGGGAGGAAATACGCAGTATTTT.

The chain recombines TRBV20-1 with TRBJ2-7, with D possibly being TRBD1 (5 bases). Trimming pared 3 bases from V and 5 bases from J, leaving 8 bases between. Germline CDR1 and CDR2: DFQATT and SNEGSKA (reference sequence). This CDR3 has 11 amino acids. The CDR3 nucleotides read TGCAGTGCTAGCCAGGGTGACGAGCAGTACTTC. This translates into CSASQGDEQYF.

The chain employs TRBV9 and TRBJ2-7; 12 bases agree with TRBD1. The germline V gene encodes CDR1 SGDLS and CDR2 YYNGEE. The V and J ends lost 4 bases and 5 bases, in that order; junction bases with no gene match: 7. There are 15 residues in the CDR3. The CDR3 DNA sequence: TGTGCCAGCAGCCCGGGACAGGGGGCTTTCGACGAGCAGTACTTC. This sequence encodes CASSPGQGAFDEQYF.

The chain uses TRBV28 and TRBJ1-5, with TRBD1 identical over 10 bases. CDR3 length equals 19 residues. Trimming removed 4 bases from V and 4 bases from J; junction bases left unmatched: 16. Germline V gives CDR1 MDHEN, CDR2 SYDVKM. Here the CDR3 reads CASSWGTGGQGPNNQPQHF. In nucleotides, the CDR3 is TGTGCCAGCAGTTGGGGTACTGGGGGACAGGGGCCGAATAATCAGCCCCAGCATTTT.

This clone was seen just once. The genes are TRBV11-3 and TRBJ2-7; D may be TRBD2 (6 bases). The germline V and J ends were trimmed by 5 bases and 2 bases, with 16 bases remaining between them. The CDR3 spans 15 residues. Germline-derived CDR1 and CDR2 are SGHNT and YENEEA. CDR3 DNA sequence: TGTGCCAGCAGCCCAGGAGGGAGGCCACCCTACGAGCAGTACTTC. As protein: CASSPGGRPPYEQYF.

About this clone itself: Other DNA sequences in this specimen translate into the identical CDR3. V is TRBV3-1 (or the pseudogene TRBV3-2) and J is TRBJ2-1; no firm D call. This CDR3 is 12 amino acids long. V shed 3 bases and J shed 6 bases, with 6 bases lying between them. The germline gives CDR1 LGHDT, CDR2 YNNKEL (reference sequence). The CDR3, as DNA: TGTGCCAGCAGCCAGAGGCTCAATGAGCAGTTCTTC. Translated: CASSQRLNEQFF.

This chain connects TRBV10-3 to TRBJ2-7; 9 bases fit TRBD1. With V trimmed by 10 bases and J by 6 bases, 19 bases remained unmatched. This CDR3 has 16 residues. From germline, CDR1 is ENHRY and CDR2 SYGVKD. CDR3 amino acids: CATRTGGDGIVSEQYV. CDR3 DNA sequence: TGTGCCACCCGAACAGGGGGCGACGGGATCGTCTCCGAGCAGTACGTC.

The chain is built from TRBV7-2 and TRBJ2-1, with D tentatively TRBD2 (6 bases). The CDR3 loop spans 13 amino acids. Trimming left V 1 base short and J 9 bases short, with 10 bases between. From germline, CDR1 is SGHTA and CDR2 FQGNSA. The CDR3 here is CASSLVRESEQFF. CDR3 coding DNA: TGTGCCAGCAGCTTAGTTCGGGAGAGTGAGCAGTTCTTC.

This rearrangement joins TRBV15 to TRBJ1-6; 7 bases agree with TRBD1. Germline CDR1 LNHNV, CDR2 YYDKDF (reference sequence). CDR3 length equals 15 residues. Trimming cost V 5 bases and J 6 bases; bases outside gene matches: 7. The CDR3 nucleotides read TGTGCCACCAGCGGAAGACAGGGACCTAATTCACCCCTCCACTTT. Its translation is CATSGRQGPNSPLHF.

The rearrangement uses TRBV7-2 and TRBJ2-5; 10 bases match TRBD2. The CDR3 spans 15 residues. J was trimmed by 4 bases and V by 2 bases; bases with no gene match: 4. Germline V lookup: CDR1 SGHTA, CDR2 FQGNSA. The CDR3 nucleotides read TGTGCCAGCAGCTTACAGGGGACTAGCGCAGAGACCCAGTACTTC. It specifies CASSLQGTSAETQYF.